The rows below give T cell receptor beta chains drawn from one sample of a study of CD8 T cells in ankylosing spondylitis. One entry per CDR3 protein, called by TCRdb with MiXCR from the 5' RACE reads. Among 200,000 to 300,000 distinct CDR3 sequences listed, less than 10% were seen once. The sample taken for sequencing was blood, either unsorted or a sorted T cell fraction (not recorded which). Receptor source: a male donor with ankylosing spondylitis or in good health (not recorded which). The CDR3 runs from the conserved cysteine through the conserved F or W. D genes are given only for firm matches. Clone size is given for some rows only: seen once, a few or many times, or a class if the clone is expanded.

j_call,v_call,d_call,clone_size,cdr3_aa,cdr3_nt
TRBJ1-1,TRBV20-1,NA,NA,CSLTVNTEAFF,TGCAGTCTCACAGTTAACACTGAAGCTTTCTTT
TRBJ2-1,TRBV11-2,NA,many,CASSLEPRASEQFF,TGTGCCAGCAGCTTAGAGCCACGGGCCTCCGAGCAGTTCTTC
TRBJ1-1,TRBV12-3/TRBV12-4,TRBD1,many,CASSHDRGLGTEAFF,TGTGCCAGCAGCCATGACAGGGGGCTGGGAACTGAAGCTTTCTTT
TRBJ2-6,TRBV18,NA,many,CASSPRGSGANVLTF,TGTGCCAGCTCACCACGGGGATCTGGGGCCAACGTCCTGACTTTC
TRBJ2-7,TRBV20-1,NA,NA,CSASPGGGGSYEQYF,TGCAGTGCTAGCCCCGGTGGGGGCGGGTCCTACGAGCAGTACTTC
TRBJ1-5,TRBV20-1,NA,few,CSARVHRVGGNQPQHF,TGCAGTGCTAGAGTCCACAGGGTGGGGGGCAATCAGCCCCAGCATTTT
TRBJ2-1,TRBV19,NA,NA,CASSMGRGDEQFF,TGTGCCAGTAGTATGGGGCGAGGGGATGAGCAGTTCTTC
TRBJ2-5,TRBV6-2/TRBV6-3,NA,NA,CASSYLGAGRETQYF,TGTGCCAGCAGTTATCTCGGGGCGGGGCGAGAGACCCAGTACTTC
TRBJ1-2,TRBV7-2,TRBD1,NA,CASSLWGTGDGYTF,TGTGCCAGCAGCTTATGGGGAACAGGGGATGGCTACACCTTC
TRBJ2-5,TRBV7-2,NA,NA,CASSQTWESQETQYF,TGTGCCAGCAGCCAGACTTGGGAGTCCCAAGAGACCCAGTACTTC
TRBJ1-2,TRBV4-2,TRBD1,NA,CASSQNARGSYGYTF,TGTGCCAGCAGCCAAAACGCCAGGGGGTCCTATGGCTACACCTTC
TRBJ2-7,TRBV28,NA,many,CASSLSRRRDEQYF,TGTGCCAGCAGTTTAAGTAGGAGGAGGGACGAGCAGTACTTC
TRBJ2-3,TRBV5-1,NA,NA,CASSNGTLYLTDTQYF,TGCGCCAGCAGCAACGGGACTCTTTACCTCACAGATACGCAGTATTTT
TRBJ1-1,TRBV5-4,NA,few,CASSPPERSNTEAFF,TGTGCCAGCAGCCCCCCAGAAAGATCGAACACTGAAGCTTTCTTT
TRBJ2-1,TRBV11-2,NA,few,CASSPQGAGHYNEQFF,TGTGCCAGCAGCCCCCAGGGTGCGGGACACTACAATGAGCAGTTCTTC
TRBJ2-4,TRBV14,TRBD1,many,CASSPTGTAANIQYF,TGTGCCAGCAGCCCCACGGGGACAGCCGCAAACATTCAGTACTTC
TRBJ1-1,TRBV5-6,TRBD1,many,CASNGQGNTEAFF,TGTGCCAGCAACGGACAGGGTAACACTGAAGCTTTCTTT
TRBJ1-5,TRBV5-1,TRBD1,many,CASSLTGQGNQPQHF,TGCGCCAGCAGCTTGACGGGACAGGGCAATCAGCCCCAGCATTTT
TRBJ2-7,TRBV7-3,TRBD2,NA,CASSLAEESLQYF,TGTGCCAGCAGTCTAGCGGAAGAGAGTCTGCAGTACTTC
TRBJ2-1,TRBV6-1,TRBD2,many,CASSETSGGGFF,TGTGCCAGCAGTGAAACTAGCGGGGGGGGTTTCTTC
TRBJ2-4,TRBV7-2,NA,many,CASSQGVGGWNKNIQYF,TGTGCCAGCAGCCAAGGCGTGGGAGGTTGGAACAAAAACATTCAGTACTTC
TRBJ1-5,TRBV5-1,NA,few,CARPELFKKAQHF,TGCGCCAGACCAGAGCTCTTCAAAAAGGCCCAGCATTTT
TRBJ1-2,TRBV3-1,NA,many,CASSTINYGYTF,TGTGCCAGCAGCACGATAAACTATGGCTACACCTTC
TRBJ1-2,TRBV2,NA,many,CASSGMAKANYGYTF,TGTGCCAGCAGTGGAATGGCCAAAGCTAACTATGGCTACACCTTC
TRBJ2-1,TRBV7-9,TRBD2,NA,CASSLVSGSHNEQFF,TGTGCCAGCAGCTTAGTAAGCGGGAGCCACAATGAGCAGTTCTTC
TRBJ2-3,TRBV18,TRBD2,NA,CASSLQTSGTEDTQYF,TGTGCCAGCTCACTGCAGACTAGCGGGACCGAAGATACGCAGTATTTT
TRBJ1-6,TRBV6-1,TRBD1,NA,CASSTGQGGNSPLHF,TGTGCCAGCAGTACGGGACAGGGCGGTAATTCACCCCTCCACTTT
TRBJ2-7,TRBV29-1,TRBD1,many,CSVVGRGGGFYEQYF,TGCAGCGTTGTGGGGCGAGGGGGCGGGTTCTACGAGCAGTACTTC